This T cell receptor beta chain was sequenced in a study of identical twins (dated by TCRdb to about 2016). With regard to the full study: To test whether fetal clonotypes persist, this study deep-sequenced TCR alpha and beta repertoires from monozygotic twins, from unrelated adults of various ages, and from cord blood. Replicate twin experiments were performed at different times using different library preparation protocols to rule out contamination.

Broader findings and caveats from the paper: In beta out-of-frame sequences, excess twin sharing was weaker, because having fewer shared sequences lowered the signal-to-noise ratio. Abundant cord blood beta clonotypes had fewer insertions, young adult naive repertoires showed a similar but weaker trend, and memory repertoires showed no such trend. Because the same donors could not be followed over many years, conclusions were based on cross-sectional statistical analysis. Invariant T cells such as MAIT and iNKT could partly confound zero-insertion analyses, though diverse VJ usage argued against this for most clonotypes. In monozygotic twins, recombination models systematically underestimated out-of-frame TCR alpha sharing, but the models matched the sharing seen between unrelated individuals. Compared with coincidental sharing between unrelated individuals, out-of-frame TCR alpha sequences shared between twins had an excess of sequences with low generation probability.

As regards this clonotype: There is no known antigen for this receptor. Base qualities are not recorded, but no much larger clone differs from it by a single base.

The CDR3 goes from the cysteine to the phenylalanine over 16 residues. Solely the CDR3 DNA is kept, with 48 bases framed from the first base. Germline trimming: 0 bases from V, 7 bases from J; junction bases outside gene matches: 7. CDR1 and CDR2, looked up from the germline V gene (reference sequence), are SGHKS and YYEKEE. Library generation was performed with 5' RACE. The reads were generated on an Illumina HiSeq 2000. A universal primer binding site was added through template switching, and the final cDNA carried a unique molecular identifier so that TCR cDNA molecules could be counted accurately. First-strand cDNA for TCR alpha and beta chains was synthesized from specific primers in the conserved constant-segment region. To control for contamination, every cDNA library carried two barcodes: a SMART-Mk sample barcode plus Illumina barcodes. TruSeq adapter sequences, together with Illumina sample barcodes, were added in two successive PCR steps. The Illumina HiSeq platform was used with custom primers to sequence TCR alpha and beta cDNA libraries. Processing in the source paper ran as follows. Unique molecular identifiers were extracted from raw reads with MiGEC, and CDR3 positions were determined with MiXCR. For each individual, recombination models were inferred using an EM algorithm with the repgenHMM and IGoR tools. Shared clonotype analysis was performed with the tcR package in R, normalizing sharing by the product of cloneset sizes. Out-of-frame nonproductive sequences were analyzed to study raw recombination free of thymic and clonal selection effects. TCRdb ran its own pipeline on the public reads, namely fastp trimming at Q25 and MiXCR clone calling, and kept in-frame beta chains. Rows are combined by CDR3 protein, so each entry shows the most common genes and DNA. TCRdb, not the original authors, processed these V and J calls. In this sample the table shows roughly 720,000 distinct CDR3 sequences, 18% of which occur a single time. Of the sample, roughly 13% falls within the top ten clones.

All donors were healthy Caucasians. Three pairs of female monozygotic twins, all aged roughly 18 to 29 years, were included in the twin cohort. Peripheral blood mononuclear cells were the source from which RNA for the TCR libraries was isolated. The same sample was also studied in work on T cells expressing NK-cell markers. The second investigation adds: About 8 donors provided sorted CD3+CD56+NKG2C+, CD3+CD56+NKG2C- and CD3+CD56-NKG2C+ T-cell subsets, whose TCR beta-chain repertoires were profiled. Seven of the eight sequenced donors were HCMV-seropositive and one was HCMV-seronegative. To restrict sorting to alphabetaTCR-expressing T cells, an anti-gammadeltaTCR antibody was added in several experiments. For six donors, the dominant CD3+CD56+NKG2C+ clonotypes were among the top 10 CD8+ clonotypes and accounted for roughly 1.0-7.5% of CD8+ T cells. Those dominant clonotypes were again the most abundant among CD3+CD56-NKG2C+ cells in a handful of donors, at about 25-65%. It remained unclear whether the expanded NKG2C-expressing T cell clones were specific for HCMV antigens. The eight sequenced donors were randomly selected healthy volunteers, three men and five women. HCMV serostatus was determined by detecting HCMV-specific IgG in serum with a commercial ELISA kit. Bulk peripheral blood T-cell repertoires were additionally sequenced from unsorted PBMC for several donors. Reads were demultiplexed and grouped by UMI with MIGEC, and clonotypes were assembled and quantified with MiTCR. Only TCR cDNA sequences supported by at least two reads were kept to exclude erroneous sequences. The tcR package was used for downstream repertoire analysis, and clonotypes were matched between fractions using CDR3 nucleotide sequence together with V segment. Antigen specificity was annotated against VDJdb with VDJmatch, allowing one amino acid substitution in CDR3.

The receptor's source is a young woman in good health. The V gene is TRBV5-5 and the J gene is TRBJ2-1, and 10 junction bases match TRBD2. Material: PBMCs. The CDR3 here reads CASSLDLLAGGNEQFF. The bases read TGTGCCAGCAGCTTGGATTTGTTAGCGGGGGGTAATGAGCAGTTCTTC. Where the CDR3 stops, the reference TRBV5-5 and TRBJ2-1 genes take over; the full variable domain is DAGVTQSPTHLIKTRGQQVTLRCSPISGHKSVSWYQQVLGQGPQFIFQYYEKEERGRGNFPDRFSARQFPNYSSELNVNALLLGDSALYLCASSLDLLAGGNEQFFGPGTRLTVL.